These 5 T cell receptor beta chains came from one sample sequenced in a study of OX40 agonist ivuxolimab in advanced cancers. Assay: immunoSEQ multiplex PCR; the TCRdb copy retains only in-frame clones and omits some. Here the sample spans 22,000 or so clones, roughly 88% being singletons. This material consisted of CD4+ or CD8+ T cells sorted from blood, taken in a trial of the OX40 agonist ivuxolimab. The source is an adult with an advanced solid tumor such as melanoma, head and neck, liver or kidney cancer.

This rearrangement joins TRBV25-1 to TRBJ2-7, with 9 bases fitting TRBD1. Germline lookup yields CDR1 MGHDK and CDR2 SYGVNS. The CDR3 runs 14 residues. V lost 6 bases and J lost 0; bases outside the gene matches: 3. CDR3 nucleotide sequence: TGTGCCAGCAGCCCGGGACAGGGCTCCTACGAGCAGTACTTC. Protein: CASSPGQGSYEQYF.

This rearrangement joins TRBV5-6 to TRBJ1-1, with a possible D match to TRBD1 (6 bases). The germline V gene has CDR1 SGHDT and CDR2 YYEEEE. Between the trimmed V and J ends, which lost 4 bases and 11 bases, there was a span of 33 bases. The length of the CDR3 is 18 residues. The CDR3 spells CASSQTSGRWDMVTMAFF. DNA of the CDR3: TGTGCCAGCAGCCAGACCAGCGGAAGGTGGGACATGGTGACGATGGCTTTCTTT.

The CDR3 region is CASSPQGGLDTQYF. The CDR3 nucleotides are TGTGCCAGCTCACCACAGGGCGGGCTAGATACGCAGTATTTT. The J gene is TRBJ2-3, the V gene TRBV18; the D gene is possibly TRBD2 (5 bases). Trimming removed 1 base from V and 5 bases from J, with 10 bases in between. CDR3 size: 14 residues. Germline CDR1 reads KGHSH; CDR2 reads LQKENI.

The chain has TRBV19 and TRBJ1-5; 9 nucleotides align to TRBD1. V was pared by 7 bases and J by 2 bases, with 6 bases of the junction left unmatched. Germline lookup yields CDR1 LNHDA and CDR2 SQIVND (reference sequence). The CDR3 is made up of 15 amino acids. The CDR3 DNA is TGTGCCAGTATCCGGGACAGGGTTGGCAATCAGCCCCAGCATTTT. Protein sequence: CASIRDRVGNQPQHF.

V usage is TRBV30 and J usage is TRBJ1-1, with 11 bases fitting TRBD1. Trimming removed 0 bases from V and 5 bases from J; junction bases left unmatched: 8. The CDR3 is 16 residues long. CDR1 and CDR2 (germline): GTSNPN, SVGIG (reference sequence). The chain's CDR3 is CAWSVQGTGGWTEAFF. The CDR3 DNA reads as TGTGCCTGGAGTGTACAAGGGACAGGGGGGTGGACTGAAGCTTTCTTT.